This TCR beta chain is drawn from a study of T cell clones after liver transplantation. In the study overall: Liver transplant recipients had immunosuppression withdrawal attempted within 2 years. At least one year of complete immunosuppression withdrawal without enzymes over twice normal defined tolerance. Study results and caveats: Circulating graft-donor-reactive CD4 TCRbeta sequences fell significantly post-transplant in 5 of 8 subjects. Conclusions were preliminary, with small, heterogeneous patient groups.

TCRdb keeps only in-frame clones here, not all; method: immunoSEQ multiplex PCR. The data show 20,000 to 25,000 clones, about 70% seen once. Germline V CDR1 and CDR2: SGHAT, FQDESV (reference sequence). CDR3 size: 15 residues. The V segment lost 1 base and the J segment 2 bases; nucleotides outside the gene matches: 4. Remarks on this clone: The antigen remains undetermined.

This sequence was found in a human donor who received a liver transplant. The chain employs TRBV11-1 and TRBJ2-5; TRBD1 matches 7 bases. The sample consisted of CD4+ T cells from blood, taken before liver transplant. CDR3 bases: TGTGCCAGCAGCTTAGGGGACAGATTACAAGAGACCCAGTACTTC. Translating it yields CASSLGDRLQETQYF.